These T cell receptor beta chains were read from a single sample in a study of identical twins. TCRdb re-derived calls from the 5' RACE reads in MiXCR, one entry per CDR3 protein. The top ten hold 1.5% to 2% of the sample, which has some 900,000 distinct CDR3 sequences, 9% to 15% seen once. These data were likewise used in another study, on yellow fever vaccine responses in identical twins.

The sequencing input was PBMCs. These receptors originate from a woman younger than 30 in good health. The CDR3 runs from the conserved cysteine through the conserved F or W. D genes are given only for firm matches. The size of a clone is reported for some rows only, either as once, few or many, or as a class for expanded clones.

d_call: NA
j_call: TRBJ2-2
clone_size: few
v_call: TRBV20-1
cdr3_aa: CSARAQGWELFF
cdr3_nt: TGCAGTGCTAGAGCCCAGGGTTGGGAGCTGTTTTTT

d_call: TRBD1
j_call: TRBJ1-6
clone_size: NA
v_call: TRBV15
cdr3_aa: CATSGDRGNSPLHF
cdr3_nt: TGTGCCACCAGCGGGGACAGGGGGAATTCACCCCTCCACTTT

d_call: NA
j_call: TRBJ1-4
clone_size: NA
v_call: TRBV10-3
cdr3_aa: CAISEGEWWNEKLFF
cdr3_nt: TGTGCCATCAGTGAGGGGGAGTGGTGGAATGAAAAACTGTTTTTT

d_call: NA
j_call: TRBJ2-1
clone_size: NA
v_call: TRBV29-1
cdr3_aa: CSDRDRDHFYNEQFF
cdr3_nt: TGCAGCGACAGGGACCGAGACCACTTCTACAATGAGCAGTTCTTC

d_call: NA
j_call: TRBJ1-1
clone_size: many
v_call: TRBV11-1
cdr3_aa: CASSLGTSEAFF
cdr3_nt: TGTGCCAGCAGCTTAGGGACAAGTGAAGCTTTCTTT

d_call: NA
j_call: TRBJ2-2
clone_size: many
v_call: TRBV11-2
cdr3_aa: CASSLSDTGELFF
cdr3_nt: TGTGCCAGCAGCTTGAGCGACACCGGGGAGCTGTTTTTT

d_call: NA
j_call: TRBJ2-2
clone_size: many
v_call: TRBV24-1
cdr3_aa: CATEAKTNTGELFF
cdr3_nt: TGTGCCACGGAGGCAAAAACGAACACCGGGGAGCTGTTTTTT

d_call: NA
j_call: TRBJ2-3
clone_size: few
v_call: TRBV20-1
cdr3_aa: CSASPPIRDTQYF
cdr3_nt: TGCAGTGCGAGCCCGCCGATTCGAGATACGCAGTATTTT

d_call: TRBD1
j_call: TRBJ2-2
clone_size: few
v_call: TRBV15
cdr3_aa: CATSSTGGVRTGELFF
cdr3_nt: TGTGCCACCAGCAGCACAGGGGGCGTTCGGACCGGGGAGCTGTTTTTT

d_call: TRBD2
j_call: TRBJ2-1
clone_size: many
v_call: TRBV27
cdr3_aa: CASSFWSGRASEQFF
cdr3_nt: TGTGCCAGCAGTTTCTGGAGCGGGAGGGCCAGTGAGCAGTTCTTC